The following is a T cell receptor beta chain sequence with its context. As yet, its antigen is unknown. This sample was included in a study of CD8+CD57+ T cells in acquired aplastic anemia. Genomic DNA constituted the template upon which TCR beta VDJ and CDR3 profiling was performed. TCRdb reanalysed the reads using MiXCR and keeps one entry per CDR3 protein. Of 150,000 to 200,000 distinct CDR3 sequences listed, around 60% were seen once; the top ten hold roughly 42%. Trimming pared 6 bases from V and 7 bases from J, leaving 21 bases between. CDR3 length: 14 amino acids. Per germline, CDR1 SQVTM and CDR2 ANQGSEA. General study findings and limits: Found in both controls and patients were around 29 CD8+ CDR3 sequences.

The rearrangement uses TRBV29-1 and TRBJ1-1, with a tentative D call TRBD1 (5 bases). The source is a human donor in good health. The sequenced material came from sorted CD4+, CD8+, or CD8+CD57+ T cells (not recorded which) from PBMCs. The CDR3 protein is CSVQPNRRRDEAFF. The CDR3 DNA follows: TGCAGCGTCCAACCCAACAGGAGGAGGGATGAAGCTTTCTTT.